This T cell receptor (beta chain) was sequenced for a study of cytomegalovirus exposure and HLA in healthy donors. Study context: The early release's HLA-typed donors yielded 65 million to 85 million unique TCRs. Study-wide findings and caveats: The study reported that TCR beta sequences accurately predicted HLA-A and HLA-B alleles in most subjects. TCR beta chain V- and J-gene trimming was linked, in a later analysis, to a missense variant in DCLRE1C. Immune exposure information comprised only CMV serostatus.

This clone showed up just a few times. Its antigen is not known. The PCR was carried out with 60 Vbeta primers and 13 Jbeta primers. Generated by immunoSEQ multiplex PCR, the TCRdb table keeps only in-frame clones and is missing some. Among 100,000 to 140,000 clones listed, roughly 70% were seen once. The CDR3 consists of 17 residues. J was trimmed by 3 bases and V by 3 bases; bases with no gene match: 8. The germline V gene has CDR1 KGHSH and CDR2 LQKENI. The TCR was taken from a middle-aged woman in good health and CMV-seropositive. The specimen was PBMCs. J is TRBJ1-3 and V is TRBV18; 10 nucleotides align to TRBD1. The CDR3 region is CASSPKTGTGDGNTIYF. CDR3 coding DNA: TGTGCCAGCTCACCGAAGACCGGGACAGGGGATGGAAACACCATATATTTT.